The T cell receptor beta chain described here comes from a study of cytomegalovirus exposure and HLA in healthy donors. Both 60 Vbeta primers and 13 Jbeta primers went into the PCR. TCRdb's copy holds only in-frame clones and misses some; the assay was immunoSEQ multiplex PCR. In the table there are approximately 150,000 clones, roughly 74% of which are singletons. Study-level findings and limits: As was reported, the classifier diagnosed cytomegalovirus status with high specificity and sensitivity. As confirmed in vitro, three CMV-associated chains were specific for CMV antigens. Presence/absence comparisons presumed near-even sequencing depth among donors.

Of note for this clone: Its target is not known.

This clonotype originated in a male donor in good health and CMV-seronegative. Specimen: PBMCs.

CDR3 protein: CASSLRGDRGSGYTF. CDR3 sequence (DNA): TGCGCCAGCAGCCTCAGAGGGGACAGGGGAAGTGGCTACACCTTC. The gene calls are TRBV4-3 and TRBJ1-2; 10 bases are a match to TRBD1. The germline CDR1 and CDR2 sequences are LGHNA and YSLEER. V dropped 4 bases and J dropped 7; count of bases not matched to a gene: 9. CDR3 length: 15 residues.